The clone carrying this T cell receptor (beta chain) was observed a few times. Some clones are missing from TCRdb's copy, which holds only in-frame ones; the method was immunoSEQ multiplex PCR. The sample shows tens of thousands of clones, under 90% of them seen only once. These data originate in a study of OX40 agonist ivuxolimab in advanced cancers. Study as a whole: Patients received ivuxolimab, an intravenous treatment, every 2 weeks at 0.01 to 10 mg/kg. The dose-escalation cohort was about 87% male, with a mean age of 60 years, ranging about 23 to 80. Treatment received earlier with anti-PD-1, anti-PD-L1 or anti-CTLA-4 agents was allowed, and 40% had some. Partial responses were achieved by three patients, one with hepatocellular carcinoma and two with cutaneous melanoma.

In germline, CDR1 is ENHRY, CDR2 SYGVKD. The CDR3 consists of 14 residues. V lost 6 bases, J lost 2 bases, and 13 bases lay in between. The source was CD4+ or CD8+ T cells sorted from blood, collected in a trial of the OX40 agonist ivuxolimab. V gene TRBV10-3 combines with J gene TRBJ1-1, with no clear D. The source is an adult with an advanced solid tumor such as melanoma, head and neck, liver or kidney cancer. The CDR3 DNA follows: TGTGCCATCAGCCTAGGGTTAACAAACACTGAAGCTTTCTTT. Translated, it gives CAISLGLTNTEAFF.